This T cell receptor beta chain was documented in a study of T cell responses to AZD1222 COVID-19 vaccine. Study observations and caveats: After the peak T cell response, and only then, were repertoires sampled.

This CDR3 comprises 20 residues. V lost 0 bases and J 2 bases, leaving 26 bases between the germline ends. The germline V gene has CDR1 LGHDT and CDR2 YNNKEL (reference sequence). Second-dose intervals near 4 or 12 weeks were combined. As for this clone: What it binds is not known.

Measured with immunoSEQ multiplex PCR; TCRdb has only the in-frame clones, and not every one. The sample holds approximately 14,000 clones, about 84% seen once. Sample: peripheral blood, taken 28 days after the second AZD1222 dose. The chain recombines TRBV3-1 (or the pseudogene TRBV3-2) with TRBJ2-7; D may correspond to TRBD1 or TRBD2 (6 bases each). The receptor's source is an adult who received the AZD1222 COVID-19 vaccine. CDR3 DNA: TGTGCCAGCAGCCAAGACGGGTTGGCCAGGGGACTGGAAGACGCCTACGAGCAGTACTTC. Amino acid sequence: CASSQDGLARGLEDAYEQYF.